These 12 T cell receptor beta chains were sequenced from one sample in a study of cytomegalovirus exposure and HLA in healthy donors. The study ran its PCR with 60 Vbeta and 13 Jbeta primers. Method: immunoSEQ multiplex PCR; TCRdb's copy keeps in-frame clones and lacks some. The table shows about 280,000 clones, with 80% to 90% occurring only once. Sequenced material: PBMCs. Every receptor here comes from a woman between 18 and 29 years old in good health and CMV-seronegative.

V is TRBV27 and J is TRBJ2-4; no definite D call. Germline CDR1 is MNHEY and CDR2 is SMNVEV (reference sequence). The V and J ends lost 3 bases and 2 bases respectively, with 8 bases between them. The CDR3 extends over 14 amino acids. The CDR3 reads CASSFEPTKNIQYF. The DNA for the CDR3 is TGTGCCAGCAGTTTTGAGCCGACCAAAAACATTCAGTACTTC.

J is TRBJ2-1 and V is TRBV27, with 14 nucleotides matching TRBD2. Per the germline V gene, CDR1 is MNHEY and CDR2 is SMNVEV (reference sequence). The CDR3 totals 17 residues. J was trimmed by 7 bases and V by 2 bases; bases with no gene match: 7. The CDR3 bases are TGTGCCAGCAGTTTACTGACTAGCGGGGGGGTATGGAATGAGCAGTTCTTC. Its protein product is CASSLLTSGGVWNEQFF.

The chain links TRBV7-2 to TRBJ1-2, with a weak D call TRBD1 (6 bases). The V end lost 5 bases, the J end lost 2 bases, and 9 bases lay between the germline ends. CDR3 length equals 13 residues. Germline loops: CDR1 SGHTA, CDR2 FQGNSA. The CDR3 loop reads CASSPGVNYGYTF. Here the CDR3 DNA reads TGTGCCAGCAGCCCAGGGGTAAACTATGGCTACACCTTC.

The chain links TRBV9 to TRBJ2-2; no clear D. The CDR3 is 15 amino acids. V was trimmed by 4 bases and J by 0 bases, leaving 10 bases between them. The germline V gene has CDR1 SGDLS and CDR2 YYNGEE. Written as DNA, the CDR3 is TGTGCCAGCAGCCGGTATTCCACGAACACCGGGGAGCTGTTTTTT. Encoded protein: CASSRYSTNTGELFF. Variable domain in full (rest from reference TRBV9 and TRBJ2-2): DSGVTQTPKHLITATGQRVTLRCSPRSGDLSVYWYQQSLDQGLQFLIQYYNGEERAKGNILERFSAQQFPDLHSELNLSSLELGDSALYFCASSRYSTNTGELFFGEGSRLTVL.

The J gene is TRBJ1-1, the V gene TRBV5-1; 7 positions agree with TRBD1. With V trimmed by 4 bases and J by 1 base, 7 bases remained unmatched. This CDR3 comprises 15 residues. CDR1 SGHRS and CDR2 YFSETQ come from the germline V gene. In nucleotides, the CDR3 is TGCGCCAGCAGCGGACCGGGACAGTCGAACACTGAAGCTTTCTTT. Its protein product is CASSGPGQSNTEAFF.

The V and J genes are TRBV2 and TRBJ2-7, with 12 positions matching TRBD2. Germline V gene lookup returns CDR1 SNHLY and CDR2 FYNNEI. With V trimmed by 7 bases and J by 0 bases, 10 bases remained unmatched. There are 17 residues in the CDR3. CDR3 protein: CASKRTSGALPSYEQYF. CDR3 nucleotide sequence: TGTGCCAGCAAGAGGACTAGCGGGGCACTACCCTCCTACGAGCAGTACTTC. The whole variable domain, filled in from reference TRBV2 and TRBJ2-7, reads EPEVTQTPSHQVTQMGQEVILRCVPISNHLYFYWYRQILGQKVEFLVSFYNNEISEKSEIFDDQFSVERPDGSNFTLKIRSTKLEDSAMYFCASKRTSGALPSYEQYFGPGTRLTVT.

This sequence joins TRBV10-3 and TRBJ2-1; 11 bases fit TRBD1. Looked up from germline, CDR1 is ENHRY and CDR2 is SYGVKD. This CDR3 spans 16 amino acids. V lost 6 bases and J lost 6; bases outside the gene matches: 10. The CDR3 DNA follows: TGTGCCATCAGCGACGACCTCGGGACAGGGGGCAATGAGCAGTTCTTC. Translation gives CAISDDLGTGGNEQFF.

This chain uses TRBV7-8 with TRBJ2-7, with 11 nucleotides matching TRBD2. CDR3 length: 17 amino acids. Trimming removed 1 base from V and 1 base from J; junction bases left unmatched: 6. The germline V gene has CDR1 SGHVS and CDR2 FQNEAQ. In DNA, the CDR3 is TGTGCCAGCAGCTTAGAGACCGGGACTAGCGGTTCCTACGAGCAGTACTTC. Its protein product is CASSLETGTSGSYEQYF.

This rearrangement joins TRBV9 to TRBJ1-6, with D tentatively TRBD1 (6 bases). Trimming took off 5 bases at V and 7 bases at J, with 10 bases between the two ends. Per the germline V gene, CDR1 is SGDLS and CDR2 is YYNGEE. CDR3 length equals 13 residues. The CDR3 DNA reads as TGTGCCAGCAGAGGGGGAGGGAATTCACCCCTCCACTTT. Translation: CASRGGGNSPLHF.

CDR3 loop: CASKKPGQGAEAFF. The CDR3 DNA follows: TGTGCCAGCAAGAAACCGGGACAGGGGGCTGAAGCTTTCTTT. The chain is built from TRBV7-8 and TRBJ1-1; the match to TRBD1 covers 11 bases. The CDR3 totals 14 residues. Per the germline V gene, CDR1 is SGHVS and CDR2 is FQNEAQ. The trim removed 7 bases at V and 6 bases at J, leaving 7 bases unmatched.

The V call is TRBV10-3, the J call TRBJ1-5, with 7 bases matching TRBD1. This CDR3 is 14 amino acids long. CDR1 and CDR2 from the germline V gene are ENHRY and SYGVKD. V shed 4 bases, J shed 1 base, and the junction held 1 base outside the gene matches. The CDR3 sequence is CAISVDRSNQPQHF. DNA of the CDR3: TGTGCCATCAGTGTGGACAGGAGCAATCAGCCCCAGCATTTT.

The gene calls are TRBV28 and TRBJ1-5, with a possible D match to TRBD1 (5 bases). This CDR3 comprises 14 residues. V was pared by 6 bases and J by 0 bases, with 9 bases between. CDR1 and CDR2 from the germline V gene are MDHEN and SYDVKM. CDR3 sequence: CASSPTGSNQPQHF. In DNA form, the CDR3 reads TGTGCCAGCAGCCCTACAGGTAGCAATCAGCCCCAGCATTTT.